This entry concerns a single T cell receptor (beta chain). The source of the sample is a study of blood T cell repertoires in COVID-19. Overall study: Sites across the United States, Italy and Spain contributed samples from acute and convalescent COVID-19. PBMCs, B-cell-depleted T cells, or T cells provided the cDNA or gDNA that made up the material.

Original processing methods: Estimation of nucleated cell counts relied on the amplification of reference gene primers. Clones were sequenced by immunoSEQ multiplex PCR, and TCRdb holds only the in-frame ones, with some missing. That table furnishes V, J and clone size, whereas the DNA furnished D and trimming. The sample lists about 140,000 clones, about 82% occurring once. Between the trimmed V and J ends, which lost 7 bases and 5 bases, there was a span of 14 bases. The CDR3 is 13 amino acids. The sequence was obtained from an elderly woman with active or convalescent COVID-19. The V and J genes are TRBV12-3 or TRBV12-4 and TRBJ1-1, with TRBD1 as a possible D gene (6 bases). The sample consisted of peripheral blood. The CDR3 nucleotides read TGTGCCAGCACGTTCCAGGGGCGGACTGAAGCTTTCTTT. Its translation is CASTFQGRTEAFF.